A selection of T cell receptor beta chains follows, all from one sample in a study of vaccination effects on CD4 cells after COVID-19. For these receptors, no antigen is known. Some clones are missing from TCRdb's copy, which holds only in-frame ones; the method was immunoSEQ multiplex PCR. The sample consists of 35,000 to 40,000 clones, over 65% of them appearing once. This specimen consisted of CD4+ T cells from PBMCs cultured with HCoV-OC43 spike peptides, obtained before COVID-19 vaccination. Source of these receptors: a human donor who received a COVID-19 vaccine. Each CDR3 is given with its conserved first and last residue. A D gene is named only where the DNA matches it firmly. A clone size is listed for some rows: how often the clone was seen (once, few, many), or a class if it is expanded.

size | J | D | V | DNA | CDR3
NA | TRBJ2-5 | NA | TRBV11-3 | TGTGCCAGCAGCGAAACAGGGTGGCAGACCCAGTACTTC | CASSETGWQTQYF
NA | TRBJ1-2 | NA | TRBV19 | TGTGCCAGTAGTGTTACAGGGATTAACTATGGCTACACCTTC | CASSVTGINYGYTF
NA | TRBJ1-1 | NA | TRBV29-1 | TGCAGCGTCGCACCCATACAGGGCTTTTCCATGAACACTGAAGCTTTCTTT | CSVAPIQGFSMNTEAFF
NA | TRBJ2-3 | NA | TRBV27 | TGTGCCAGCAGTTCCCCTAAGGCAGGGATACATGCCAAAAATTGCACAGATACGCAGTATTTT | CASSSPKAGIHAKNCTDTQYF
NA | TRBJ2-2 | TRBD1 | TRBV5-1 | TGCGCCAGCAGCTCGCTCTCCGGGACAGGGTTCGCCGGGGAGCTGTTTTTT | CASSSLSGTGFAGELFF
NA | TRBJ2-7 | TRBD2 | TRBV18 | TGTGCCAGCTCACCGCGGACTAGCGGGAGAGTCGAGCAGTACTTC | CASSPRTSGRVEQYF
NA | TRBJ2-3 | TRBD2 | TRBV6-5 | TGTGCCAGCAGTTCGAGCGGGGGCCCAGATACGCAGTATTTT | CASSSSGGPDTQYF
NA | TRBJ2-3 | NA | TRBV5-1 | TGCGCCAGCAGCTTGTCTACTAACACAGATACGCAGTATTTT | CASSLSTNTDTQYF
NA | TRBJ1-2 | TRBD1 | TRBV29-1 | TGCAGCGTGGCGGGACAGCCGCCCTATGGCTACACCTTC | CSVAGQPPYGYTF
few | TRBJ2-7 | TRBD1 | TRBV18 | TGTGCCAGCTCACCACTTGACAGGGGCAGATCCTACGAGCAGTACTTC | CASSPLDRGRSYEQYF
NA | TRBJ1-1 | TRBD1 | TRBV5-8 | TGTGCCAGCAGAAATCGACAGGGTACCACTGAAGCTTTCTTT | CASRNRQGTTEAFF
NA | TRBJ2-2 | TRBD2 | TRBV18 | TGTGCCAGCTCCCTATGGACTAGCGGGAGGGGATGGAGCACCGGGGAGCTGTTTTTT | CASSLWTSGRGWSTGELFF
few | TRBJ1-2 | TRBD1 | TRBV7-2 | TGTGCCAGCAGCCTCCAGGGGGGAGATGGCTATGGCTACACCTTC | CASSLQGGDGYGYTF
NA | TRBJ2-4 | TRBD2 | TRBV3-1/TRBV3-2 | TGTGCCAGCAGCCATCTAGCGGGGGAGAGAATAGCCAAAAACATTCAGTACTTC | CASSHLAGERIAKNIQYF
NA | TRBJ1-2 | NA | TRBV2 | TGTGCCATCGGGGGACCGCATTTGTATGGCTACACCTTC | CAIGGPHLYGYTF
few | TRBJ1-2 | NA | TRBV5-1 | TGCGCCAGCAGCCTGGAGGGCAGGGAAGATGGCTACACCTTC | CASSLEGREDGYTF
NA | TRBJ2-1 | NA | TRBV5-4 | TGTGCCAGCAGCTTGGGTGGAAATGAGCAGTTCTTC | CASSLGGNEQFF
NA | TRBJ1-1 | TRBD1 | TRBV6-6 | TGTGCCAGCAGTCTCGCCGGGACAGGGCTCTTGAGCACTGAAGCTTTCTTT | CASSLAGTGLLSTEAFF
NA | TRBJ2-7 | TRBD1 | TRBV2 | TGTGCCAGCACCCCGGACAGGGGAGAGCAGTACTTC | CASTPDRGEQYF
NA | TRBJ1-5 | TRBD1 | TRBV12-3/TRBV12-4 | TGTGCCAGCAGGGGACAGGGGGATCAGCCCCAGCATTTT | CASRGQGDQPQHF
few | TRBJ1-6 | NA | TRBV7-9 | TGTGCCAGCAGCTCCCTGGAGGGTGTTAATTCACCCCTCCACTTT | CASSSLEGVNSPLHF
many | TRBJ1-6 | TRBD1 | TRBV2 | TGTGCCAGCAGTGAGAGGGGATTGGGGACAGGGTCACCCCTCCACTTT | CASSERGLGTGSPLHF
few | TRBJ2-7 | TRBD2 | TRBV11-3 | TGTGCCAGCAGCTTAAGCGGGGAGGGGACCTACGAGCAGTACTTC | CASSLSGEGTYEQYF
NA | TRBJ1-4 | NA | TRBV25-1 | TGTGCCAGCAGTGAATCGGCCAGGGGCCTAACTAATGAAAAACTGTTTTTT | CASSESARGLTNEKLFF
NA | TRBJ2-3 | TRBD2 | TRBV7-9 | TGTGCCAGCAGTTCCTCGACTAGCTCGGTAGATACGCAGTATTTT | CASSSSTSSVDTQYF
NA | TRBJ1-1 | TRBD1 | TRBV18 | TGTGCCAGCTCACGAATGACAGGGGCGACGAACACTGAAGCTTTCTTT | CASSRMTGATNTEAFF
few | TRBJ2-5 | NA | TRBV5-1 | TGCGCCAGCAGCTTGGCCCCCTTCGGGGTGGAAGAGACCCAGTACTTC | CASSLAPFGVEETQYF
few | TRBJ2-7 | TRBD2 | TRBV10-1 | TGCGCCAGCAGTGAGTCCCTAGCGGGAAGCACCTACGAGCAGTACTTC | CASSESLAGSTYEQYF
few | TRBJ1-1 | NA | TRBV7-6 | TGTGCCAGCAGCTTAGCACAGATGAACACTGAAGCTTTCTTT | CASSLAQMNTEAFF
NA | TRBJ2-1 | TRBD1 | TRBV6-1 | TGTGCCAGCAGTGCCTTCAGAGACAGGGTGAACAATGAGCAGTTCTTC | CASSAFRDRVNNEQFF
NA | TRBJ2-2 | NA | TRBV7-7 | TGTGCCAGCCGGGATGTCGCCGGGGAGCTGTTTTTT | CASRDVAGELFF
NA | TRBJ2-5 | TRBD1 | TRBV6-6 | TGTGCCAGCAATCCCGGGACAGGGGAAGCAGAGACCCAGTACTTC | CASNPGTGEAETQYF